The text below deals with one TCR beta chain. Per the study methods: Estimation of nucleated cell counts relied on the amplification of reference gene primers. Sequenced by immunoSEQ multiplex PCR; TCRdb stores in-frame clones only, minus some. For V, J and clone size, that table is used; D and trimming come from the DNA. The sample includes 150,000 to 200,000 clones, 70% to 90% of them seen just once. V dropped 8 bases and J dropped 1 base, with 11 bases sitting between them. The CDR3 contains 13 residues. Germline V gene lookup returns CDR1 LNHDA and CDR2 SQIVND (reference sequence). This entry is derived from a study of blood T cell repertoires in COVID-19. For the study at large: From T cells, B-cell-depleted T cells, or PBMCs came the material, which was cDNA or gDNA.

Patients at the Seattle site were enrolled during active infection and followed longitudinally. The chain joins TRBV19 to TRBJ1-1; TRBD1 is a possible D gene (6 bases). This sequence was found in a woman aged 60 to 75 with COVID-19, enrolled during active disease. Sequenced: peripheral blood. The CDR3 sequence: CASSSTGNTEAFF. For the CDR3, the DNA is TGTGCCAGTTCGTCGACAGGGAACACTGAAGCTTTCTTT.